These 30 T cell receptor beta chains share one sample of origin, sequenced in a study of beta chain features in type 1 diabetes. These TCRs are of unknown antigen specificity. Study observations and caveats: Within each of all four CD4+ subsets, Type 1 diabetes patients had TCRB CDR3s that were moderately but significantly shorter.

What was sequenced were expressed TCRB transcripts, since all of the isolated RNA had been reverse transcribed. Some clones are missing from TCRdb's copy, which holds only in-frame ones; the method was immunoSEQ multiplex PCR. This table has over 200,000 clones, under 13% appearing once. The specimen sequenced was naive CD4+ T cells from blood. The receptor source for this set is a young man with type 1 diabetes.

V usage is TRBV28 and J usage is TRBJ1-1, with a possible D match to TRBD1 (5 bases). Deletions cut 3 bases from V and 7 bases from J, with 12 bases between. The CDR3 covers 13 residues. CDR1 and CDR2 (germline): MDHEN, SYDVKM. CDR3 protein: CASSLGRQGEAFF. CDR3 nucleotide sequence: TGTGCCAGCAGTTTGGGGCGGCAGGGTGAAGCTTTCTTT.

This clone has more than one count but fewer than ten. The chain joins TRBV9 to TRBJ2-1; TRBD2 matches at 15 bases. Trimming removed 1 base from V and 0 bases from J; junction bases left unmatched: 11. Germline CDR1 reads SGDLS; CDR2 reads YYNGEE. The CDR3 spans 21 residues. In DNA form, the CDR3 reads TGTGCCAGCAGCGTAAGAGGGACTAGCGGGGGGAGCCTCAGCTCCTACAATGAGCAGTTCTTC. It is translated as CASSVRGTSGGSLSSYNEQFF.

This clone was counted a few times. The rearrangement joins TRBV29-1 to TRBJ2-1; 10 bases are shared with TRBD2. Per germline, CDR1 SQVTM and CDR2 ANQGSEA. Trimming cost V 0 bases and J 9 bases; bases outside gene matches: 5. There are 14 residues in the CDR3. The CDR3 sequence is CSVEDLGTSAEQFF. As DNA, the CDR3 is TGCAGCGTTGAAGATCTTGGGACTAGCGCTGAGCAGTTCTTC.

This clone was picked up a small number of times. The chain links TRBV5-4 to TRBJ2-5, with D possibly TRBD1 on 5 matching bases. The CDR3 has 14 amino acids. Trimming removed 5 bases at V and 4 bases at J, with 15 bases between. Germline V lookup: CDR1 SGHNT, CDR2 YYREEE (reference sequence). The CDR3 DNA reads as TGTGCCAGCAGTTTAGGGTCAGGGCCAGAGACCCAGTACTTC. Amino acid sequence: CASSLGSGPETQYF.

Regarding this clone: Distinct nucleotide sequences in the sample also encode this CDR3. CDR3 bases: TGTGCCAGCTCACCACCTCAGGGCGGCTACACCTTC. It yields the protein CASSPPQGGYTF. The V and J genes are TRBV18 and TRBJ1-2, with a tentative D call TRBD1 (5 bases). The V gene lost 0 bases and the J gene lost 8 bases, with 7 bases spanning the gap. CDR3 length: 12 amino acids. CDR1 is KGHSH, CDR2 LQKENI, per germline.

This clone was seen a few times. The rearrangement joins TRBV5-4 to TRBJ2-7; D ambiguous. V dropped 4 bases and J dropped 0 bases, with 11 bases sitting between them. The germline CDR1 and CDR2 sequences are SGHNT and YYREEE (reference sequence). There are 14 residues in the CDR3. The CDR3 loop reads CASSPRAGSYEQYF. The CDR3 DNA sequence: TGTGCCAGCAGCCCTCGTGCAGGCTCCTACGAGCAGTACTTC.

The chain joins TRBV29-1 to TRBJ2-2; 9 nucleotides agree with TRBD1. CDR3 length: 14 residues. V dropped 6 bases and J dropped 5; count of bases not matched to a gene: 7. The V gene's germline CDR1 is SQVTM and CDR2 ANQGSEA. The CDR3 region has the DNA TGCAGCGTCCATAAGACAGGGGGGACCGGGGAGCTGTTTTTT. Protein product: CSVHKTGGTGELFF.

There are a few counts of this clone. The rearrangement links TRBV19 to TRBJ1-1; 7 nucleotides agree with TRBD1. With V trimmed by 3 bases and J by 7 bases, 14 bases remained unmatched. Germline assignment: CDR1 LNHDA and CDR2 SQIVND (reference sequence). The CDR3 loop spans 16 amino acids. For the CDR3, the DNA is TGTGCCAGTAGTATGGGGAAGGGGGCTATTGGGAATGAAGCTTTCTTT. Protein: CASSMGKGAIGNEAFF. The whole variable domain, filled in from reference TRBV19 and TRBJ1-1, reads DGGITQSPKYLFRKEGQNVTLSCEQNLNHDAMYWYRQDPGQGLRLIYYSQIVNDFQKGDIAEGYSVSREKKESFPLTVTSAQKNPTAFYLCASSMGKGAIGNEAFFGQGTRLTVV.

This clone was detected a few times. V is TRBV5-1 and J is TRBJ1-1; D is undetermined. Looked up from germline, CDR1 is SGHRS and CDR2 is YFSETQ. Trimming took off 1 base at V and 3 bases at J, with 10 bases between the two ends. The CDR3 runs to 14 residues. Written as DNA, the CDR3 is TGCGCCAGCAGCTTGAGCGCTGGTGACACTGAAGCTTTCTTT. Residues: CASSLSAGDTEAFF.

The chain combines TRBV5-1 with TRBJ2-7, with 8 positions matching TRBD1. Germline V CDR1 and CDR2: SGHRS, YFSETQ. The junction had 14 bases not matched to a gene; V was cut back by 4 bases and J by 5 bases. The CDR3 runs 16 residues. CDR3 sequence: CASSPQRRTGLDEQYF. In nucleotides, the CDR3 is TGCGCCAGCAGCCCACAGCGACGGACAGGGTTAGACGAGCAGTACTTC.

The chain uses TRBV5-1 and TRBJ2-2; a weak D match, TRBD2 (5 bases). Germline V gene lookup returns CDR1 SGHRS and CDR2 YFSETQ. This CDR3 comprises 14 residues. The ends were cut back, 2 bases at V and 7 bases at J, with 12 bases in the middle. The CDR3 DNA is TGCGCCAGCAGCTTAATCGAGGGAAGCGGGGAGCTGTTTTTT. Amino acids: CASSLIEGSGELFF.

This clone was found a few times. The CDR3 DNA reads as TGTGCCTCCGCGGGCACCGGGGAGCTGTTTTTT. Translating it yields CASAGTGELFF. V is TRBV30 and J is TRBJ2-2, with a possible D match to TRBD2 (5 bases). V dropped 7 bases and J dropped 4 bases, with 7 bases sitting between them. CDR1 is GTSNPN and CDR2 is SVGIG in the germline V gene (reference sequence). CDR3 length: 11 residues.

This clone was recorded once. The rearrangement joins TRBV5-1 to TRBJ1-5; 9 nucleotides match TRBD1. The CDR3 length is 14 residues. V lost 4 bases and J lost 7; bases outside the gene matches: 6. Germline loops: CDR1 SGHRS, CDR2 YFSETQ. CDR3 in amino acids: CASSTGTGNQPQHF. CDR3 sequence (DNA): TGCGCCAGCAGCACCGGGACAGGGAACCAGCCCCAGCATTTT.

The chain is built from TRBV5-1 and TRBJ1-4; a possible D gene is TRBD1 (6 bases). The CDR3 totals 15 residues. V was trimmed by 4 bases and J by 7 bases, leaving 17 bases between them. Germline V gene sequence: CDR1 SGHRS, CDR2 YFSETQ. The CDR3 sequence is CASSTGQGLGEKLFF. The CDR3 bases are TGCGCCAGCAGCACCGGGCAGGGGCTCGGTGAAAAACTGTTTTTT.

A few counts support this clone. The chain recombines TRBV25-1 with TRBJ1-2, with a possible D match to TRBD1 (5 bases). Trimming shortened V by 6 bases and J by 3 bases, and 14 bases separated the two germline ends. The CDR3 sequence is 14 residues long. Germline assignment: CDR1 MGHDK and CDR2 SYGVNS. DNA of the CDR3: TGTGCCAGCAGCCAGGCAGGGCTATACTATGGCTACACCTTC. Its translation: CASSQAGLYYGYTF.

CDR3 in DNA: TGTGCCAGCAGTTTACCGGACAGGGAAAGCTCACCCCTCCACTTT. Translation: CASSLPDRESSPLHF. The J gene is TRBJ1-6, the V gene TRBV28; 8 bases map to TRBD1. Trimming cost V 2 bases and J 10 bases; bases outside gene matches: 7. In germline, CDR1 is MDHEN, CDR2 SYDVKM. The CDR3 spans 15 residues.

The chain is built from TRBV7-9 and TRBJ2-7; D gene uncertain. V was clipped by 5 bases and J by 5 bases, with 13 bases between them. The CDR3 consists of 13 residues. Germline CDR1 and CDR2: SEHNR and FQNEAQ (reference sequence). The CDR3 nucleotides are TGTGCCAGCAGCCCGCTATTTCGGGACGAGCAGTACTTC. This sequence encodes CASSPLFRDEQYF. The entire variable domain, with the rest obtained from reference TRBV7-9 and TRBJ2-7, is as follows: DTGVSQNPRHKITKRGQNVTFRCDPISEHNRLYWYRQTLGQGPEFLTYFQNEAQLEKSRLLSDRFSAERPKGSFSTLEIQRTEQGDSAMYLCASSPLFRDEQYFGPGTRLTVT.

This rearrangement joins TRBV6-1 to TRBJ2-1; TRBD2 matches 8 bases. The CDR3 spans 17 residues. The trim removed 2 bases at V and 1 base at J, leaving 7 bases unmatched. The germline V gene encodes CDR1 MNHNS and CDR2 SASEGT. The CDR3: CASSETLLAASYNEQFF. For the CDR3, the DNA is TGTGCCAGCAGTGAAACCCTACTAGCGGCTTCCTACAATGAGCAGTTCTTC.

A remark on this clone: Germline and junction disagree at one end, which may indicate a read error. The V call is TRBV7-7, the J call TRBJ2-3; a weak D match, TRBD2 (6 bases). This CDR3 is built from 16 residues. Germline loops: CDR1 SSHAT, CDR2 FNYEAQ (reference sequence). DNA of the CDR3: TGTGCTAGCAGCCCAAGGGCAGCCCCGGGAGCAGATACGCAGTATTTT. It yields the protein CASSPRAAPGADTQYF.

The sample holds one count of this clone. This chain links TRBV4-1 with TRBJ2-7; possibly TRBD2 for D (5 bases). CDR1 is MGHRA and CDR2 is YSYEKL in the germline V gene. The length of the CDR3 is 17 residues. V dropped 2 bases and J dropped 0 bases, with 17 bases sitting between them. CDR3 in DNA: TGCGCCAGCAGCCAATTTGACACCCCAGGAGGCTCCTACGAGCAGTACTTC. Translated: CASSQFDTPGGSYEQYF.

This clone showed up just a few times. The chain recombines TRBV7-2 with TRBJ2-7, with D perhaps matching TRBD1 (6 bases). CDR3 length: 14 amino acids. Germline V gene sequence: CDR1 SGHTA, CDR2 FQGNSA. Deletions cut 5 bases from V and 4 bases from J, with 15 bases between. The CDR3 loop is CASSLGAGRYEQYF. The CDR3 DNA follows: TGTGCCAGCAGCCTGGGGGCAGGGCGGTACGAGCAGTACTTC.

The chain links TRBV6-6 to TRBJ2-1, with D possibly TRBD2 on 5 matching bases. CDR1 is MNHNY, CDR2 SVGAGI, per germline (reference sequence). This CDR3 spans 14 amino acids. The V end lost 0 bases, the J end lost 9 bases, and 12 bases lay between the germline ends. DNA of the CDR3: TGTGCCAGCAGTTACTCGCCCCGAGGGTTTGAGCAGTTCTTC. This gives the protein CASSYSPRGFEQFF.

This clone was seen a handful of times. This chain connects TRBV18 to TRBJ2-7, with TRBD1 matching over 7 bases. V lost 1 base, J lost 2 bases, and 2 bases stayed unmatched. The germline V gene has CDR1 KGHSH and CDR2 LQKENI. The CDR3 extends over 14 amino acids. CDR3 bases: TGTGCCAGCTCACCACGGGACAGAGCCTACGAGCAGTACTTC. Translating gives CASSPRDRAYEQYF.

In this sample, this clone turned up a few times. The rearrangement uses TRBV4-3 and TRBJ2-2; D unclear. The CDR3 extends over 14 amino acids. Looked up from germline, CDR1 is LGHNA and CDR2 is YSLEER. The ends were cut back, 0 bases at V and 4 bases at J, with 6 bases in the middle. CDR3 sequence: CASSQDWPTGELFF. DNA for the CDR3: TGCGCCAGCAGCCAAGATTGGCCCACCGGGGAGCTGTTTTTT.

The chain couples TRBV4-2 to TRBJ1-6; D perhaps matches TRBD1 (5 bases). V lost 2 bases and J 5 bases, leaving 7 bases between the germline ends. This CDR3 comprises 14 residues. Per germline, CDR1 LGHNA and CDR2 YNFKEQ. CDR3 sequence (DNA): TGTGCCAGCAGCCAACGGGGGGATAATTCACCCCTCCACTTT. This encodes CASSQRGDNSPLHF.

This clone was seen only a few times. The chain has TRBV11-3 and TRBJ2-2; maybe TRBD2 (6 bases). This CDR3 is 15 amino acids long. V was cut by 5 bases and J by 3 bases, with 13 bases left in between. Germline assignment: CDR1 SGHNT and CDR2 YENEEA. DNA of the CDR3: TGTGCCAGCAGCACCGGCGGGGCCTACACCGGGGAGCTGTTTTTT. It is translated as CASSTGGAYTGELFF.

A note on this clone: The same CDR3 can be traced to other DNA sequences in this sample. This chain connects TRBV5-1 to TRBJ2-2; TRBD1 might be the D (5 bases). The V end lost 0 bases, the J end lost 2 bases, and 8 bases lay between the germline ends. CDR3 length equals 15 residues. CDR1 is SGHRS and CDR2 is YFSETQ in the germline V gene. The CDR3 reads CASSLGQGNTGELFF. The CDR3 coding sequence is TGCGCCAGCAGCTTGGGGCAGGGCAACACCGGGGAGCTGTTTTTT.

This clone was seen a handful of times. CDR3 amino acids: CASSIQGGSGTGELFF. CDR3 sequence (DNA): TGTGCCAGTAGTATACAGGGAGGGTCAGGCACCGGGGAGCTGTTTTTT. This chain joins TRBV19 and TRBJ2-2; 7 nucleotides align to TRBD2. The V segment lost 2 bases and the J segment 4 bases; nucleotides outside the gene matches: 7. Germline V CDR1 and CDR2: LNHDA, SQIVND (reference sequence). This CDR3 region has 16 residues.

This clone appeared a few times. The chain employs TRBV5-4 and TRBJ2-1, with 8 positions matching TRBD1. V lost 5 bases, J lost 2 bases, and 3 bases stayed unmatched. The CDR3 is made up of 14 amino acids. In germline, CDR1 is SGHNT, CDR2 YYREEE (reference sequence). The CDR3 bases are TGTGCCAGCAGTCGACAGGGGCCCTACAATGAGCAGTTCTTC. Amino acid sequence: CASSRQGPYNEQFF.

The rearrangement uses TRBV5-4 and TRBJ1-4; a weak D match, TRBD1 (5 bases). Germline values: CDR1 SGHNT, CDR2 YYREEE (reference sequence). The CDR3 covers 14 residues. Trimming left V 4 bases short and J 3 bases short, with 10 bases between. CDR3 residues: CASSAGFANEKLFF. Written as DNA, the CDR3 is TGTGCCAGCAGCGCAGGGTTTGCTAATGAAAAACTGTTTTTT.